Included here is one TCR beta chain sequence, with context. The data derive from a study of technical replicates of blood from a handful of donors. Clones were read by immunoSEQ multiplex PCR, and TCRdb kept only the in-frame ones, dropping some. In the table there are 60,000 to 90,000 clones, 90% to 95% of which are singletons. V shed 3 bases and J 1 base; nucleotides not matched to a gene: 5. This CDR3 is 16 amino acids long. CDR1 LGHNA and CDR2 YSLEER come from the germline V gene. The chain links TRBV4-3 to TRBJ2-7, with TRBD2 matching over 11 bases. This sequence was found in a human donor in good health. The material sequenced was T cells isolated from PBMCs. The CDR3 region has the DNA TGCGCCAGCAGCCATGTAGGGACTAGCGGTTCCTACGAGCAGTACTTC. It encodes CASSHVGTSGSYEQYF.